This TCR beta chain was identified during a study of patients and donors after allogeneic stem cell transplantation. The ends were cut back, 0 bases at V and 4 bases at J, with 11 bases in the middle. CDR3 length: 14 amino acids. Germline V gene data show CDR1 as SGHRS and CDR2 as YFSETQ. TCRdb re-called the RT-PCR reads with MiXCR, one entry per CDR3 protein. The data show about 400,000 distinct CDR3 sequences, roughly 16% seen once. This rearrangement joins TRBV5-1 to TRBJ2-7; D ambiguous. The sequence was collected from a human donor who was either an allogeneic HSCT recipient or a stem cell or donor lymphocyte infusion donor (not recorded which). It is not recorded whose cells these are; they may come from a transplant donor. Specimen: blood, either unsorted or a sorted T cell fraction (not recorded which). CDR3 bases: TGCGCCAGCAGCTTGGCGACCTGGGGTTACGAGCAGTACTTC. This sequence encodes CASSLATWGYEQYF.